Following are 26 T cell receptor beta chains from one sample sequenced in a study of CD8 T cell repertoires and HIV-1 epitope variants. These receptors have no known antigen. Generated by immunoSEQ multiplex PCR, the TCRdb table keeps only in-frame clones and is missing some. The table lists about 4,000 clones, 68% of them singletons. The sequenced material came from cultured CD8+ T cells derived from PBMCs. Source of these receptors: a male donor with HIV.

DNA of the CDR3: TGTGCCATCAGCCCCTGGGATCCCAAAACTGAAGCTTTCTTT. Its translation is CAISPWDPKTEAFF. V gene TRBV28 combines with J gene TRBJ1-1; D is unclear. Trimming took off 10 bases at V and 5 bases at J, with 20 bases between the two ends. Germline CDR1 reads MDHEN; CDR2 reads SYDVKM. This CDR3 has 14 residues.

The CDR3 nucleotides are TGTGCCAGTAGTTCGAGGGAGACCCCCTACGAGCAGTACTTC. Its translation is CASSSRETPYEQYF. V is TRBV19 and J is TRBJ2-5; maybe TRBD2 (5 bases). The J call may not be correct, given that the DNA end is closer to TRBJ2-7. The CDR3 contains 14 residues. Per the germline V gene, CDR1 is LNHDA and CDR2 is SQIVND (reference sequence).

In its sample, this clone was seen a few times. The CDR3 nucleotides read TGTGCCTGGAGTGCCGCGCAGGGAGTCACTGAAGCTTTCTTT. Translated, it gives CAWSAAQGVTEAFF. This chain connects TRBV30 to TRBJ1-1; tentatively, D is TRBD1 (5 bases). The CDR3 is made up of 14 amino acids. Trimming shortened V by 1 base and J by 4 bases, and 13 bases separated the two germline ends. Germline lookup yields CDR1 GTSNPN and CDR2 SVGIG (reference sequence).

The J gene is TRBJ1-1, the V gene TRBV28; D not certain. This CDR3 contains 15 residues. The V end was cut by 1 base, the J end by 2 bases, with 11 bases between. Germline lookup yields CDR1 MDHEN and CDR2 SYDVKM. The CDR3 spells CASSLLSGTNTEAFF. The DNA for the CDR3 is TGTGCCAGCAGTTTATTGTCAGGAACTAACACTGAAGCTTTCTTT.

This chain connects TRBV27 to TRBJ2-1, with 9 bases matching TRBD2. Germline loops: CDR1 MNHEY, CDR2 SMNVEV (reference sequence). J was trimmed by 9 bases and V by 2 bases; bases with no gene match: 5. This CDR3 spans 14 amino acids. The CDR3 protein is CASSLGLAGSEQFF. CDR3 nucleotides: TGTGCCAGCAGTTTAGGTCTAGCGGGAAGTGAGCAGTTCTTC.

The chain carries TRBV19 and TRBJ2-3; D call uncertain. The germline V and J ends were trimmed by 5 bases and 3 bases, with 9 bases remaining between them. Germline V CDR1 and CDR2: LNHDA, SQIVND (reference sequence). The CDR3 has 13 amino acids. CDR3 nucleotide sequence: TGTGCCAGTAGTTACGTAGGTACAGATACGCAGTATTTT. It codes for CASSYVGTDTQYF.

The chain combines TRBV10-3 with TRBJ1-1; no reliable D call. The CDR3 loop spans 14 amino acids. The V gene's germline CDR1 is ENHRY and CDR2 SYGVKD. V shed 2 bases and J shed 4 bases, with 11 bases lying between them. CDR3 sequence reads: CAISENFEGTEAFF. The CDR3 nucleotides are TGTGCCATCAGTGAGAACTTCGAGGGCACTGAAGCTTTCTTT.

J is TRBJ2-1 and V is TRBV30; 9 bases line up with TRBD2. The length of the CDR3 is 14 residues. In germline, CDR1 is GTSNPN, CDR2 SVGIG (reference sequence). The J segment lost 8 bases and the V segment lost 3 bases, leaving 8 bases of the junction unmatched. The CDR3 nucleotides read TGTGCCTGGAGGGAACCGGGACTAGCTCATGAGCAGTTCTTC. It is translated as CAWREPGLAHEQFF.

This clone has more than one count but fewer than ten. This CDR3 reads CASSKGGQGSYEQYF. DNA for the CDR3: TGTGCCAGTAGCAAGGGGGGACAGGGGTCCTACGAGCAGTACTTC. The rearrangement joins TRBV19 to TRBJ2-7; 10 bases are shared with TRBD1. Germline V lookup: CDR1 LNHDA, CDR2 SQIVND (reference sequence). V gave up 6 bases and J gave up 1 base; unmatched junction bases: 6. The CDR3 is 15 amino acids.

The rearrangement links TRBV27 to TRBJ2-1, with a possible D match to TRBD2 (6 bases). CDR1 MNHEY and CDR2 SMNVEV come from the germline V gene (reference sequence). V lost 2 bases and J lost 4, with 9 bases in between. CDR3 length equals 14 residues. CDR3 sequence reads: CASSLGDSYNEQFF. CDR3 DNA: TGTGCCAGCAGTTTAGGGGACTCGTACAATGAGCAGTTCTTC.

This chain links TRBV18 with TRBJ2-7, with D perhaps TRBD2 (5 bases). CDR1 KGHSH and CDR2 LQKENI come from the germline V gene. The CDR3 loop spans 11 amino acids. The V gene lost 5 bases and the J gene lost 6 bases, with 8 bases spanning the gap. CDR3 in DNA: TGTGCCAGCTCAATTGGGAGCGAGCAGTACTTC. Its translation is CASSIGSEQYF.

This clone has just a few counts. The J gene is TRBJ1-2, the V gene TRBV19; D might be TRBD1 (6 bases). This CDR3 is built from 14 residues. Trimming removed 3 bases at V and 7 bases at J, with 15 bases between. Germline loops: CDR1 LNHDA, CDR2 SQIVND (reference sequence). CDR3 sequence: CASSMQGQLVGYTF. CDR3 DNA: TGTGCCAGTAGTATGCAGGGGCAACTGGTTGGCTACACCTTC.

The chain employs TRBV27 and TRBJ1-1, with D uncertain. CDR1 and CDR2 from the germline V gene are MNHEY and SMNVEV (reference sequence). The CDR3 loop spans 13 amino acids. Trimming removed 3 bases at V and 7 bases at J, with 12 bases between. The CDR3, as DNA: TGTGCCAGCAGTTTTAACAGAGATGGTGAAGCTTTCTTT. This gives the protein CASSFNRDGEAFF.

The DNA of the CDR3 is TGTGCCAGCAGCCCACCCGAAGGGACTAGCAGTGCAGAGACCCAGTACTTC. Its protein is CASSPPEGTSSAETQYF. The chain recombines TRBV9 with TRBJ2-5; 9 bases are shared with TRBD2. With V trimmed by 4 bases and J by 4 bases, 14 bases remained unmatched. This CDR3 has 17 residues. The germline gives CDR1 SGDLS, CDR2 YYNGEE. The whole variable domain, remainder taken from reference TRBV9 and TRBJ2-5, is DSGVTQTPKHLITATGQRVTLRCSPRSGDLSVYWYQQSLDQGLQFLIQYYNGEERAKGNILERFSAQQFPDLHSELNLSSLELGDSALYFCASSPPEGTSSAETQYFGPGTRLLVL.

The rearrangement uses TRBV27 and TRBJ1-1; D perhaps matches TRBD1 (6 bases). Between the trimmed V and J ends, which lost 5 bases and 3 bases, there was a span of 16 bases. CDR1 and CDR2 (germline): MNHEY, SMNVEV (reference sequence). The CDR3 loop spans 15 amino acids. Written as DNA, the CDR3 is TGTGCCAGCAGTCCCTCGACAGGAGCCGACACTGAAGCTTTCTTT. It is translated as CASSPSTGADTEAFF.

The chain couples TRBV7-6 to TRBJ1-4; 12 nucleotides align to TRBD1. The CDR3 is 17 amino acids. From germline, CDR1 is SGHVS and CDR2 FNYEAQ. Trimming took 5 bases from V and 1 from J; bases not matched to a gene: 5. In DNA form, the CDR3 reads TGTGCCAGCAGCCCGGGGACAGGGGGCTTAACTAATGAAAAACTGTTTTTT. Encoded protein: CASSPGTGGLTNEKLFF.

This chain links TRBV5-4 with TRBJ2-7; 8 bases fit TRBD1. CDR3 length: 15 amino acids. The germline V gene has CDR1 SGHNT and CDR2 YYREEE (reference sequence). Unmatched junction bases numbered 7, after V lost 3 bases and J lost 2 bases. In nucleotides, the CDR3 is TGTGCCAGCAGCTGGACAGGGCGGGCCACCTACGAGCAGTACTTC. Its protein product is CASSWTGRATYEQYF.

The chain couples TRBV7-9 to TRBJ2-7, with TRBD1 matching 11 bases. Germline V gene data show CDR1 as SEHNR and CDR2 as FQNEAQ (reference sequence). The V segment lost 5 bases and the J segment 4 bases; nucleotides outside the gene matches: 13. This CDR3 region has 17 residues. CDR3 protein: CASSTADPGQGVYEQYF. The CDR3 nucleotides are TGTGCCAGCAGCACCGCGGATCCGGGACAGGGGGTATACGAGCAGTACTTC.

The chain is built from TRBV28 and TRBJ2-1; D is tentatively TRBD1 or TRBD2 (5 bases each). Germline CDR1 is MDHEN and CDR2 is SYDVKM. There are 16 residues in the CDR3. The CDR3 is CDSPRQTILGYNEQFF. The DNA for the CDR3 is TGTGACTCCCCCCGACAGACTATTTTAGGCTACAATGAGCAGTTCTTC.

This chain links TRBV9 with TRBJ2-7; D call uncertain. This CDR3 spans 14 amino acids. Trimming pared 2 bases from V and 0 bases from J, leaving 9 bases between. CDR1 and CDR2 from the germline V gene are SGDLS and YYNGEE. The CDR3 loop is CASSVSGYSYEQYF. CDR3 bases: TGTGCCAGCAGCGTGTCCGGGTACTCCTACGAGCAGTACTTC.

This clone was counted between two and nine times. The CDR3 nucleotides read TGCAGCGTTGAAGATGTTTTCGGGGGTGCGTCCTACAATGAGCAGTTCTTC. Protein sequence: CSVEDVFGGASYNEQFF. The chain is built from TRBV29-1 and TRBJ2-1; perhaps TRBD2 as D (6 bases). The CDR3 has 17 residues. CDR1 is SQVTM and CDR2 is ANQGSEA in the germline V gene. Trimming cost V 0 bases and J 1 base, with 16 bases left between them.

This sequence joins TRBV7-8 and TRBJ2-7, with TRBD1 as a possible D gene (5 bases). Germline V gives CDR1 SGHVS, CDR2 FQNEAQ. There are 13 residues in the CDR3. Between the trimmed V and J ends, which lost 1 base and 7 bases, there was a span of 11 bases. CDR3: CASSLEGPREQYF. The CDR3 DNA follows: TGTGCCAGCAGCTTAGAGGGGCCTAGGGAGCAGTACTTC.

V gene TRBV7-3 combines with J gene TRBJ2-7, with a possible D match to TRBD1 (5 bases). With 5 bases removed from V and 3 bases from J, the gap between germline ends came to 14 bases. This CDR3 contains 14 residues. CDR1 SGHTA and CDR2 FQGTGA come from the germline V gene. The CDR3 region has the DNA TGTGCCAGCAGCCCCCAGCAGGGTGACTACGAGCAGTACTTC. As protein: CASSPQQGDYEQYF.

The chain combines TRBV9 with TRBJ2-7; 7 nucleotides line up with TRBD2. J gave up 4 bases and V 3 bases, and 7 bases lay outside the gene matches. CDR1 SGDLS and CDR2 YYNGEE come from the germline V gene. The CDR3 contains 14 residues. The CDR3 reads CASSAGTTLYEQYF. DNA for the CDR3: TGTGCCAGCAGCGCCGGGACTACCCTTTACGAGCAGTACTTC.

This clone occurred a few times. The V call is TRBV5-6, the J call TRBJ1-2; TRBD1 matches at 12 bases. Germline V lookup: CDR1 SGHDT, CDR2 YYEEEE. V was clipped by 4 bases and J by 4 bases; unmatched bases: 8. The CDR3 spans 16 residues. CDR3 bases: TGTGCCAGCAGCGGAACCGGGACAGGGGGCAGCTATGGCTACACCTTC. This translates into CASSGTGTGGSYGYTF.

The CDR3 sequence is CASSKEGLSYNEQFF. CDR3 nucleotides: TGTGCCAGCAGCAAGGAGGGTCTCTCCTACAATGAGCAGTTCTTC. The chain joins TRBV21-1 to TRBJ2-1; TRBD2, the table's D call, was not compared with the DNA. TRBV21-1 is designated a pseudogene. This CDR3 has 15 residues.